Listed below are T cell receptor beta chains from one sample, sequenced in a study of blood T cells in healthy people across ages. TCRdb called the 5' RACE reads again in MiXCR, with one record for every CDR3 protein. The data show hundreds of thousands of distinct CDR3 sequences, around 38% seen once. The sample was blood. These receptors were obtained from a man aged 80 or over in good health. Both conserved end residues are part of each CDR3. A D gene is named only where the DNA matches it firmly. For some rows the clone size is stated as once, few or many, or as a class when expanded; others skip it.

d_call	v_call	j_call	clone_size	cdr3_aa
-	TRBV29-1	TRBJ2-3	few	CSVGLSISTDTQYF
-	TRBV20-1	TRBJ2-3	few	CSATQGSGGGRSTDTQYF
-	TRBV27	TRBJ2-1	many	CASSRSGNEQFF
TRBD2	TRBV14	TRBJ2-3	-	CASSQWNPLAGGTDTQYF
TRBD1	TRBV6-5	TRBJ2-6	-	CARSYGTGRSYVLTF
-	TRBV10-3	-	-	CAISGARFEQYF
TRBD2	TRBV6-2/TRBV6-3	TRBJ2-1	few	CATLGLAGTGEQFF
TRBD1	TRBV6-5	TRBJ2-4	few	CAAGQGNIQYF
-	TRBV5-1	TRBJ2-7	-	CASSSTAGQRPYEQYF
-	TRBV9	-	-	CASSATAMVSAEQYF
-	TRBV6-5	TRBJ1-5	once	CASSYSTLTGDSNQPQHF
-	TRBV5-6	-	-	CASSYPEGTMTYEQYF
-	TRBV4-1	TRBJ2-1	-	CASSQDPAGEQFF
-	TRBV9	TRBJ2-5	many	CASSVGAEGGETQYF
TRBD2	TRBV20-1	TRBJ2-3	-	CSASGLAGTDTQYF
TRBD1	TRBV6-1	TRBJ2-5	-	CASSAHGTGRQETQYF
-	TRBV14	TRBJ2-6	-	CASSQVTRYSGANVLTF
TRBD2	TRBV7-4	TRBJ2-7	-	CASSFAGREYEQYF
-	TRBV5-1	TRBJ2-7	few	CASSLFPGGGSYEQYF
TRBD1	TRBV24-1	TRBJ2-7	few	CATSDRQGAKHGQYF
-	TRBV9	TRBJ1-1	few	CASSVEWTNTEAFF
-	TRBV7-9	TRBJ2-3	many	CASSPGMSTNTQYF
TRBD1	TRBV6-1	TRBJ2-7	-	CASSEEGRGTGGYEQYF
-	TRBV21-1	TRBJ2-7	few	CASSKVLLGQGVWASYEQYF
TRBD1	TRBV3-1	TRBJ1-6	-	CASSKTGGAGYSPLHF
TRBD1	TRBV7-2	TRBJ2-5	many	CASSRDRGRETQYF
TRBD2	TRBV20-1	TRBJ2-3	-	CSARDQRGDWTDTQYF
-	TRBV27	TRBJ1-4	-	CASTNPGQGGEKLFF
TRBD2	TRBV5-1	TRBJ2-3	-	CASSLAPAGGQGDTQYF
-	TRBV7-2	TRBJ2-3	-	CASSSGDTFSTDTQYF
TRBD1	TRBV27	TRBJ1-2	-	CASSSGTGQTYGYTF
TRBD1	TRBV20-1	TRBJ1-5	-	CSAREPGQHNQPQHF
-	TRBV20-1	TRBJ2-2	few	CSAKGGQPSSTGELFF
TRBD1	TRBV5-1	TRBJ2-2	-	CASSPSPGTGGELFF
-	TRBV2	TRBJ2-7	-	CASSEMGARRFYEQYF
TRBD1	TRBV20-1	TRBJ2-1	few	CSASGQTGYNEQFF
-	TRBV30	TRBJ2-5	-	CAWSGGRGETQYF
-	TRBV7-2	-	few	CASNQGGGLGLETQYF
-	TRBV11-2	TRBJ2-7	-	CASSHLGGDRRDEQYF
-	TRBV29-1	TRBJ2-7	many	CSVAKQGSSYEQYF
-	TRBV30	TRBJ1-1	-	CAWSLPTEAFF
-	TRBV5-6	TRBJ2-7	-	CASSALGGRGYEQYF
TRBD1	TRBV6-5	TRBJ1-5	-	CAGSQQDRVQPQHF
TRBD1	TRBV7-8	TRBJ2-5	few	CASSSPTGGRETQYF
-	TRBV6-6	TRBJ1-1	-	CASSYSKGNTEAFF
TRBD2	TRBV5-1	TRBJ2-7	few	CASSSKAGAKTYEQYF
-	TRBV20-1	TRBJ2-7	few	CSAREENFSYEQYF
TRBD2	TRBV20-1	TRBJ2-5	-	CSARDRGGRALGQYF
-	TRBV4-3	TRBJ2-7	few	CASSQDKTLGREQYF
-	TRBV16	TRBJ1-2	-	CASSPGSVRDYGYTF
TRBD1	TRBV10-1	TRBJ2-1	-	CASSEPGTGNEQFF
-	TRBV14	TRBJ2-5	-	CASSPVDSWRETQYF
TRBD1	TRBV7-2	TRBJ2-5	many	CASSRNRDRVGLETQYF
TRBD2	TRBV5-1	TRBJ2-3	many	CASSLAPSGVTDTQYF
TRBD2	TRBV11-2	TRBJ2-7	few	CASSPTSGSSPLGSYEQYF
-	TRBV4-3	TRBJ1-5	-	CASSRGLGGGNQPQHF
-	TRBV6-5	TRBJ1-2	few	CASSYTGTSAGYTF
TRBD1	TRBV27	TRBJ1-1	-	CASTLYSGGNTEAFF
-	TRBV6-2/TRBV6-3	-	-	CASLLWGSGYNEQYF